These T cell receptor beta chains were read from a single sample in a study of control samples from healthy donors and cancer patients. Sequenced by immunoSEQ multiplex PCR; TCRdb stores in-frame clones only, minus some. This table holds about 120,000 clones, about 91% found once. The sequenced material came from blood. The origin of the receptors is a man aged 40-55 years in good health. The CDR3 runs from the conserved cysteine through the conserved F or W. A D gene is named only where the DNA matches it firmly. A row's size may be missing; if present it is once, few, many or a size class.

once	TRBJ2-2	NA	TRBV7-2	TGTGCCAGCAGATATAGCAAGGGGGCCGGGGAGCTGTTTTTT	CASRYSKGAGELFF
NA	TRBJ2-3	NA	TRBV7-5	TGTGCCAGAAGCTTAGAACCGGTGAACTTTCGCACAGATACGCAGTATTTT	CARSLEPVNFRTDTQYF
NA	TRBJ1-1	TRBD1	TRBV30	TGTGCCTGGAGTGCACACCCCGACAGGGGAGTCGACACTGAAGCTTTCTTT	CAWSAHPDRGVDTEAFF
NA	TRBJ2-7	NA	TRBV7-9	TGTGCCAGCACCCCTGTGGGGCAGACCTACGAGCAGTACTTC	CASTPVGQTYEQYF
NA	TRBJ1-2	TRBD1	TRBV4-1	TGCGCCAGCAGCCGGGAACAGGGGGCATTGGGCTATGGCTACACCTTC	CASSREQGALGYGYTF
NA	TRBJ2-1	NA	TRBV9	TGTGCCAGCAGCGTAGCCCCGACGGGTGAGCAGTTCTTC	CASSVAPTGEQFF
NA	TRBJ2-5	NA	TRBV2	TGTGCCAGCAGTGCCGGCAGACCCCAAGAGACCCAGTACTTC	CASSAGRPQETQYF
NA	TRBJ1-2	NA	TRBV30	TGTGCCTGGAGTGTAGACACGTTGGGGTCCGATGGCTACACCTTC	CAWSVDTLGSDGYTF
NA	TRBJ2-3	NA	TRBV5-1	TGCGCCAGCAGCTTGGGAGCGGCACGTAGCACAGATACGCAGTATTTT	CASSLGAARSTDTQYF
NA	TRBJ2-3	NA	TRBV19	TGTGCCAGTAGTATCAGGTTAGGCCCAGATACGCAGTATTTT	CASSIRLGPDTQYF
NA	TRBJ1-2	TRBD1	TRBV13	TGTGCCAGCACCTTGGGATCGGACAGGAACTATGGCTACACCTTC	CASTLGSDRNYGYTF
NA	TRBJ2-1	TRBD2	TRBV30	TGTGCCTGGAGTCCCCTGGGACTAGCGGGGGACGACAATGAGCAGTTCTTC	CAWSPLGLAGDDNEQFF
NA	TRBJ2-1	NA	TRBV4-1	TGCGCCAGCAGCCAATATAGCTCCTACAATGAGCAGTTCTTC	CASSQYSSYNEQFF
NA	TRBJ1-5	NA	TRBV27	TGTGCCAGCATACTCCGGGGGGGGTTGCAACAGCCCCAGCATTTT	CASILRGGLQQPQHF
NA	TRBJ2-5	TRBD1	TRBV7-2	TGTGCCAGCAGCTTACAGGGGGCGGGAGAGACCCAGTACTTC	CASSLQGAGETQYF
once	TRBJ1-1	NA	TRBV30	TGTGCCTGGGTAGGGCAGTTTGACACTGAAGCTTTCTTT	CAWVGQFDTEAFF
NA	TRBJ1-1	NA	TRBV5-1	TGCGCCAGCAGTTTCCAGGGAAGTTTCACTGAAGCTTTCTTT	CASSFQGSFTEAFF
NA	TRBJ1-6	NA	TRBV5-6	TGTGCCAGCAGCTTGGCCCGGGGGTTCTCACCCCTCCACTTT	CASSLARGFSPLHF
NA	TRBJ2-3	TRBD1	TRBV19	TGTGCCAGTAGTATATCGCAGGGGGTCACAGATACGCAGTATTTT	CASSISQGVTDTQYF
NA	TRBJ2-2	NA	TRBV19	TGTGCCAGTAGTAGTTACACCGGGGAGCTGTTTTTT	CASSSYTGELFF
NA	TRBJ2-3	NA	TRBV10-3	TGTGCCATCAGTGAGTCCACAGATACGCAGTATTTT	CAISESTDTQYF
once	TRBJ1-5	NA	TRBV4-1	TGCGCCAGCAGCCAAGAGATCGTTACGTCCAATCAGCCCCAGCATTTT	CASSQEIVTSNQPQHF
NA	TRBJ1-6	NA	TRBV3-1/TRBV3-2	TGTGCCAGCAGCCCCAAGAGCTCCTATAATTCACCCCTCCACTTT	CASSPKSSYNSPLHF
NA	TRBJ2-5	NA	TRBV24-1	TGTGCCACCAGTGATTTCAACAGTCCAGAGACCCAGTACTTC	CATSDFNSPETQYF
NA	TRBJ2-2	NA	TRBV12-3/TRBV12-4	TGTGCCAGCAGTCGGTCCCCCGGGGAGCTGTTTTTT	CASSRSPGELFF
NA	TRBJ2-7	NA	TRBV4-1	TGCGCCAGCAGCCATCAGGCGGGTCTCGACGAGCAGTACTTC	CASSHQAGLDEQYF
NA	TRBJ1-6	TRBD1	TRBV7-9	TGTGCCAGCAGGCGAAGCGGACAGGGAGGCTCACCCCTCCACTTT	CASRRSGQGGSPLHF
NA	TRBJ1-3	NA	TRBV3-1/TRBV3-2	TGTGCCAGCAGCCTCAGAGGGTATGGAAACACCATATATTTT	CASSLRGYGNTIYF
NA	TRBJ1-1	TRBD1	TRBV30	TGTGCCTGGAGTCAAGTGGGACAGGGGGCTTTGTTGAACACTGAAGCTTTCTTT	CAWSQVGQGALLNTEAFF
few	TRBJ2-7	NA	TRBV15	TGTGCCACCAGCAGAGCCGGGGTAAACGAGCAGTACTTC	CATSRAGVNEQYF
NA	TRBJ2-7	NA	TRBV12-5	TGTGCTAGTGGTTTGGTACTTGGGGGGCCAGGGTTGGAGCAGTACTTC	CASGLVLGGPGLEQYF
NA	TRBJ2-2	NA	TRBV11-3	TGTGCCAGCAGCTTAGAGGTGCAGGGCCCCGGGGAGCTGTTTTTT	CASSLEVQGPGELFF
NA	TRBJ2-1	TRBD2	TRBV4-2	TGTGCCAGCAGCCAAGAACATAGCGGGGGGGCCTTTGAGCAGTTCTTC	CASSQEHSGGAFEQFF
NA	TRBJ1-1	NA	TRBV24-1	TGTGCCACCAGTGGCCCGGGGCAGGGAACTGAAGCTTTCTTT	CATSGPGQGTEAFF
NA	TRBJ2-1	NA	TRBV15	TGTGCCACCAGGACACTACTGGGTAGCTCCTACAATGAGCAGTTCTTC	CATRTLLGSSYNEQFF
NA	TRBJ1-2	TRBD1	TRBV14	TGTGCCAGCAGCCTACGGACAGGGGGCGTTCGGGGCTACACCTTC	CASSLRTGGVRGYTF
NA	TRBJ1-6	TRBD1	TRBV27	TGTGCCAGCAGTTCGACAGGGGGCAGATTGGTCTATAATTCACCCCTCCACTTT	CASSSTGGRLVYNSPLHF
NA	TRBJ1-1	NA	TRBV2	TGTGCCAGCAGTGAATCCGGACAGACCAGATTCGGGGGGAACACTGAAGCTTTCTTT	CASSESGQTRFGGNTEAFF
NA	TRBJ1-5	NA	TRBV18	TGTGCCAGCTCACCGGGTGGCTCACAACGATTCAATCAGCCCCAGCATTTT	CASSPGGSQRFNQPQHF
NA	TRBJ1-1	NA	TRBV29-1	TGCAGCGTCGAAGGCGTCAGAGAGATCGCTGAAGCTTTCTTT	CSVEGVREIAEAFF
NA	TRBJ1-4	NA	TRBV2	TGTGCCAGCAGATACCGGGTTGCGGGGGCAACTAATGAAAAACTGTTTTTT	CASRYRVAGATNEKLFF
few	TRBJ1-2	TRBD1	TRBV7-6	TGTGCCAGCAGCTTTTCTCCAGGACAGGGATTCGAGGAAGGCTACACCTTC	CASSFSPGQGFEEGYTF
NA	TRBJ1-4	NA	TRBV4-1	TGCGCCAGCAGCCAAGGGGACCCGGGACGCGAAAAACTGTTTTTT	CASSQGDPGREKLFF